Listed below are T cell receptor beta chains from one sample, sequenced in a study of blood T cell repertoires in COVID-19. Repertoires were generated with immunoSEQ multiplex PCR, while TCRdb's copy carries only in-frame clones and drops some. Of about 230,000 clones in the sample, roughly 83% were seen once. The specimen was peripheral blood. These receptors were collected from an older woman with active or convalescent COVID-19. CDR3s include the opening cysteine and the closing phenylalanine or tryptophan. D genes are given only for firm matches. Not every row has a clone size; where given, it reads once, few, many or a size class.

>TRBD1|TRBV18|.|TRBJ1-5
TGTGCCAGCTCACCCCGGGACAGGGGCAATCAGCCCCAGCATTTT
CASSPRDRGNQPQHF
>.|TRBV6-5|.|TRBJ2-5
TGTGCCAGCAGTTACCAGGGGCAAGAGACCCAGTACTTC
CASSYQGQETQYF
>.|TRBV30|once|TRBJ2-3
TGTGCCTGGAGCACAGGGTATTCCGATACGCAGTATTTT
CAWSTGYSDTQYF
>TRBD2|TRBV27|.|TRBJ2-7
TGTGCCAGCAGTTTAGCGGGAGGGCCCTACGAGCAGTACTTC
CASSLAGGPYEQYF
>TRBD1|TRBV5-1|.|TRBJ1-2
TGCGCCAGCAGCCCCTATTCAGGGGGCTTTAACTATGGCTACACCTTC
CASSPYSGGFNYGYTF
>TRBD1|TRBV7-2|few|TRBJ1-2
TGTGCCAGCAGCTTAGAGGGGGCGGGTGGCTACACCTTC
CASSLEGAGGYTF
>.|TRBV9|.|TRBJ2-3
TGTGCCAGCAGCGTGTCGTCAGATACGCAGTATTTT
CASSVSSDTQYF
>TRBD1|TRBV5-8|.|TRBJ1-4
TGTGCCAGCAGCTTGGGATTTTCGGGGGGACAGGATGAAAAACTGTTTTTT
CASSLGFSGGQDEKLFF
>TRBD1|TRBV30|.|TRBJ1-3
TGTGCCTGGAGCCGTCTACAGGGGGTTGGAAACACCATATATTTT
CAWSRLQGVGNTIYF
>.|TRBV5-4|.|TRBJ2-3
TGTGCCAGCAGTCCCTTTGAGGGCACGCAGTATTTT
CASSPFEGTQYF
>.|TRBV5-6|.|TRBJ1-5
TGTGCCAGCAGCTTGGGGTGGGGAGGCAATCAGCCCCAGCATTTT
CASSLGWGGNQPQHF
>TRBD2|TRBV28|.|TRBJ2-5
TGTGCCAGCAGCCTTAGCGGGGGAGAGACCCAGTACTTC
CASSLSGGETQYF
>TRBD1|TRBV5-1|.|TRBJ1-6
TGCGCCAGCAGCTTGGACCCCGGGACAGGGAATAATTCACCCCTCCACTTT
CASSLDPGTGNNSPLHF
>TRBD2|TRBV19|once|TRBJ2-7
TGTGCCAGTAGTCTCCCTAGCGGGAGGCCACTTTACGAGCAGTACTTC
CASSLPSGRPLYEQYF
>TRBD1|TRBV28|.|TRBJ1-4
TGTGCCAGCAGTTTACCAGCCGGGGCCTCGGGACAGTTTAATGAAAAACTGTTTTTT
CASSLPAGASGQFNEKLFF
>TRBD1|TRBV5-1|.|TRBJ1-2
TGCGCCAGCAGCGAGGAACAGGGGAACTATGGCTACACCTTC
CASSEEQGNYGYTF
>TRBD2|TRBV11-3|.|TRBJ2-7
TGTGCCAGCAGCTTAGATTTTGGTAGCGGGAGCTACGAGCAGTACTTC
CASSLDFGSGSYEQYF
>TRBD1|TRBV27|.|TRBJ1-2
TGTGCCAGCAGTATCGACAGGGAGATGGGTGGCTACACCTTC
CASSIDREMGGYTF
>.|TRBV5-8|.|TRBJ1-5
TGTGCCAGCAGCTGGGCCCGCCACCACAATCAGCCCCAGCATTTT
CASSWARHHNQPQHF
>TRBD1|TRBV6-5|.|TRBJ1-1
TGTGCCAGCAGTTATCCCGCCGGACAGGGGTTCACTGAAGCTTTCTTT
CASSYPAGQGFTEAFF
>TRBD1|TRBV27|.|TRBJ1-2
TGTGCCAGCAGTCTTGGGACAGCGAGGGGCTACACCTTC
CASSLGTARGYTF
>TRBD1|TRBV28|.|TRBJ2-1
TGTGCCAGCAGTACTTCCCCAGGGGGCAATGAGCAGTTCTTC
CASSTSPGGNEQFF
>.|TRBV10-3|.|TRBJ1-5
TGTGCCATCAGTTCCGAGGGCAATCAGCCCCAGCATTTT
CAISSEGNQPQHF